These T cell receptor beta chains were read from a single sample in a study of cytomegalovirus exposure and HLA in healthy donors. Profiling relied on immunoSEQ multiplex PCR, and the TCRdb table lists in-frame clones only, not all of them. The table has a few hundred thousand clones, under 90% seen once. Sequenced material: PBMCs. The receptor source for this set is a girl aged 2 to 9 in good health and CMV-seronegative. CDR3s include the opening cysteine and the closing phenylalanine or tryptophan.

v_call	j_call	cdr3_aa
TRBV27	TRBJ2-7	CASSLLPGTGIYEQYF
TRBV5-1	TRBJ1-5	CASSLSGGGNQPQHF
TRBV6-6	TRBJ2-4	CASRPGVKNIQYF
TRBV6-5	TRBJ1-4	CASSLRSRREKLFF
TRBV7-3	TRBJ2-3	CASRGTGSADTQYF
TRBV6-1	TRBJ2-5	CASMTGGSETQYF
TRBV12-5	TRBJ1-2	CASGFWQMDGYTF
TRBV6-1	TRBJ1-6	CASSEMGQSSYNSPLHF
TRBV6-5	TRBJ2-1	CASRIARFNEQFF
TRBV28	TRBJ2-1	CATSFERGLYNEQFF